This T cell receptor (beta chain) derives from a study of shared clonotypes between healthy human individuals. With respect to this clone: Antigen: not known.

Germline-derived CDR1 and CDR2 are ENHRY and SYGVKD. CDR3 length: 15 residues. Trimming removed 5 bases from V and 2 bases from J, with 15 bases in between. Clones were read by immunoSEQ multiplex PCR, and TCRdb kept only the in-frame ones, dropping some. The sample has roughly 640,000 clones, around 67% seen once. Whole-study results and caveats: Naive subsets generally had larger estimated richness than memory subsets.

The chain joins TRBV10-3 to TRBJ1-1; TRBD1 is a possible D gene (5 bases). The material sequenced was memory CD4+ T cells sorted from blood. Subset in this sample: CD45RA-negative fraction. This clonotype was sampled from a woman in her thirties in good health. DNA for the CDR3: TGTGCCATCAGTAACTCCTTCCAGGGTAACACTGAAGCTTTCTTT. Its translation: CAISNSFQGNTEAFF.